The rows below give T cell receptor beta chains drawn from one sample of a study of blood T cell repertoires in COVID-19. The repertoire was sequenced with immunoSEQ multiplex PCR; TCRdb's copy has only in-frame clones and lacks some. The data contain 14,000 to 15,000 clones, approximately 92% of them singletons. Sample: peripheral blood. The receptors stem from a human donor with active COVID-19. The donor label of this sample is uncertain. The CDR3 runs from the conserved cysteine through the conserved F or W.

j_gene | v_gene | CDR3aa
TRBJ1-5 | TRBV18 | CASSPLYSNQPQHF
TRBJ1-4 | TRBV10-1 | CASSPEETNEKLFF
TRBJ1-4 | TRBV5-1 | CASSPAGQGAEKLFF
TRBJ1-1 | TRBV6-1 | CASSEAGTAGVNTEAFF
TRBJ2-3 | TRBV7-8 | CASSLEGGRTDTQYF
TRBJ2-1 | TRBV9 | CASSVSPYNEQFF
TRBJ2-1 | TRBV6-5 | CASSPRLAGENEQFF
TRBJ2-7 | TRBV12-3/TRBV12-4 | CASSLSRGLEQYF
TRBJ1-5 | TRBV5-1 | CASSLIVGSQPQHF
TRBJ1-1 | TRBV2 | CASRRDRETEAFF
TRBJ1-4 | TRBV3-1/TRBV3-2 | CASSPSTNEKLFF
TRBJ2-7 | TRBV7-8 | CASSFSGRSEQYF
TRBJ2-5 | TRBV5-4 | CASSLAAGSFETQYF
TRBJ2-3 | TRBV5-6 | CASSPRRGAYTDTQYF
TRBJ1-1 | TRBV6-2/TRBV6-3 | CASSYSAGLGTEAFF
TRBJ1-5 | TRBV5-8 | CASSAGEGYSNQPQHF
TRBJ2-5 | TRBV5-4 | CASSLEGQGSETQYF
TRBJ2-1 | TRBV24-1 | CATSDSLARTYNEQFF
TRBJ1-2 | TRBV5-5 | CASSLTSLNGYTF
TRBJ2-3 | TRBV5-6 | CASSVGPTGVTSTDTQYF
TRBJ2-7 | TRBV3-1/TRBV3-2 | CASSQEFPLASGAYEQYF
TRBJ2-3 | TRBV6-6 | CASTRTDTQYF
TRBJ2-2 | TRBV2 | CASSLQELWSTGELFF
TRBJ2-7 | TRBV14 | CASSPPATGRAYEQYF
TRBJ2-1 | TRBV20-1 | CSASYRYNEQFF
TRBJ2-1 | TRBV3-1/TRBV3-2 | CASSRGLVRFF